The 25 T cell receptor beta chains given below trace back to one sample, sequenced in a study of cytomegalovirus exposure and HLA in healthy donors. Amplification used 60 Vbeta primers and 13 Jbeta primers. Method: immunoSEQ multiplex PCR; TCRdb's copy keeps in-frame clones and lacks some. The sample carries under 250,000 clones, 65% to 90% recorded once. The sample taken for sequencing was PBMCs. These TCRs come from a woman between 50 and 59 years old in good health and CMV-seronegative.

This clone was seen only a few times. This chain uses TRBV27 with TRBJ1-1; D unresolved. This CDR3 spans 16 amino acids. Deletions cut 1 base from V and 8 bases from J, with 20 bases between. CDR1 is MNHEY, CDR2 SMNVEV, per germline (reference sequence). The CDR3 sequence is CASSLYARGGRSEAFF. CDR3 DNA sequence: TGTGCCAGCAGTTTATATGCACGGGGTGGACGGAGCGAAGCTTTCTTT.

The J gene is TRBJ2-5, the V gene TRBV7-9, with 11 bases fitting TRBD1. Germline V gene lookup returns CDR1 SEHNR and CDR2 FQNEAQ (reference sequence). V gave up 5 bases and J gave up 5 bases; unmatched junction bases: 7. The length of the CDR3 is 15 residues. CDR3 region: CASSLGTGGIETQYF. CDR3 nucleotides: TGTGCCAGCAGCCTCGGGACAGGGGGAATCGAGACCCAGTACTTC. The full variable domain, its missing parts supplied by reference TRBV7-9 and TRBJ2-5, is DTGVSQNPRHKITKRGQNVTFRCDPISEHNRLYWYRQTLGQGPEFLTYFQNEAQLEKSRLLSDRFSAERPKGSFSTLEIQRTEQGDSAMYLCASSLGTGGIETQYFGPGTRLLVL.

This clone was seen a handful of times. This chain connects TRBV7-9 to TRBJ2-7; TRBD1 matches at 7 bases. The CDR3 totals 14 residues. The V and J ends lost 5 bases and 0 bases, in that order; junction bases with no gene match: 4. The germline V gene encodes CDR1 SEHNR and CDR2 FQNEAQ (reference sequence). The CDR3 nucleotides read TGTGCCAGCAGCGACCGGGACAGCTCCTACGAGCAGTACTTC. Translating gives CASSDRDSSYEQYF.

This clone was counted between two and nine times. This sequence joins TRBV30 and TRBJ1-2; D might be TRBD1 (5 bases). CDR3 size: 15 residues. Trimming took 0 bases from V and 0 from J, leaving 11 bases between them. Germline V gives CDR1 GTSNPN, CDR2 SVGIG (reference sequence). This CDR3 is CAWSVSTGANYGYTF. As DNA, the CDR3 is TGTGCCTGGAGTGTATCTACAGGAGCTAACTATGGCTACACCTTC.

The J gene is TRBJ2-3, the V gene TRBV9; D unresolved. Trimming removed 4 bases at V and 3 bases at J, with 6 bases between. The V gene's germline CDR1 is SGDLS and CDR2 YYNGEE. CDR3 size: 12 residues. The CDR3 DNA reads TGTGCCAGCAGCCTGGAGACAGATACGCAGTATTTT. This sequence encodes CASSLETDTQYF. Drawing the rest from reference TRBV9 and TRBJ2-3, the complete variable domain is DSGVTQTPKHLITATGQRVTLRCSPRSGDLSVYWYQQSLDQGLQFLIQYYNGEERAKGNILERFSAQQFPDLHSELNLSSLELGDSALYFCASSLETDTQYFGPGTRLTVL.

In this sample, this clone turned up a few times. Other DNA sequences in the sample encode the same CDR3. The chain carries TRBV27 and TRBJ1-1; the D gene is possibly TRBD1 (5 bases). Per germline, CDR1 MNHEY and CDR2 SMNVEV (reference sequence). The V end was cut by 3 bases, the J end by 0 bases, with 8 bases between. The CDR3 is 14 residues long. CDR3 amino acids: CASSFQGLNTEAFF. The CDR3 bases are TGTGCCAGCAGTTTTCAGGGCTTGAACACTGAAGCTTTCTTT.

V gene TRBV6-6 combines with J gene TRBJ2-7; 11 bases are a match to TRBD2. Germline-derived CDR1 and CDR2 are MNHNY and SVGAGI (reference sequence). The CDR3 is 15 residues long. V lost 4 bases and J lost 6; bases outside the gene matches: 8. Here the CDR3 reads CASSFGLAGDGEQYF. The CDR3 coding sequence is TGTGCCAGCAGTTTTGGACTAGCGGGTGACGGCGAGCAGTACTTC.

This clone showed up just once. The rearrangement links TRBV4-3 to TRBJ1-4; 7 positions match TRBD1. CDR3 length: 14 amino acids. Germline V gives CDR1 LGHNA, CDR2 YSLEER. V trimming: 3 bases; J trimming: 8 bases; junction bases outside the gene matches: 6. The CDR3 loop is CASSHRQGGEKLFF. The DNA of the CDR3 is TGCGCCAGCAGCCATCGACAGGGAGGCGAAAAACTGTTTTTT.

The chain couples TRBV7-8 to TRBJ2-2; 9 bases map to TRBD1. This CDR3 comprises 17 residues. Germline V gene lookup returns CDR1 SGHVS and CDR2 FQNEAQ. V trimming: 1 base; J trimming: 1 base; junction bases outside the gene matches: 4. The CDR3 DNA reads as TGTGCCAGCAGCTTAGGAGACAGGGGGTGGAACACCGGGGAGCTGTTTTTT. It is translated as CASSLGDRGWNTGELFF.

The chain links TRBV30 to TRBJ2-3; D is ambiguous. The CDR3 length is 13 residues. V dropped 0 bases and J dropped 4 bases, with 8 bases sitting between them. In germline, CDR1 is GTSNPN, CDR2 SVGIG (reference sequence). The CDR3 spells CAWSVQVADTQYF. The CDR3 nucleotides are TGTGCCTGGAGTGTGCAGGTTGCAGATACGCAGTATTTT. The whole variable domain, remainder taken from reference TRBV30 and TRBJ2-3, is SQTIHQWPATLVQPVGSPLSLECTVEGTSNPNLYWYRQAAGRGLQLLFYSVGIGQISSEVPQNLSASRPQDRQFILSSKKLLLSDSGFYLCAWSVQVADTQYFGPGTRLTVL.

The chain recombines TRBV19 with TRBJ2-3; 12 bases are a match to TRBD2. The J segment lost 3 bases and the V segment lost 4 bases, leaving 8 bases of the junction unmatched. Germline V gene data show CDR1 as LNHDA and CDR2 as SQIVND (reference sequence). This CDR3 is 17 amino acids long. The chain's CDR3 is CASSTLRLAGDTDTQYF. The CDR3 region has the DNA TGTGCCAGTAGTACCCTCCGACTAGCGGGAGATACAGATACGCAGTATTTT.

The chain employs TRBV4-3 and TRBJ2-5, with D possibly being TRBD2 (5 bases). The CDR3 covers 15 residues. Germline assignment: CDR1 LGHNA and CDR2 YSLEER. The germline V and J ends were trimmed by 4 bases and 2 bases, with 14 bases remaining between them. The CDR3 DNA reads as TGCGCCAGCAGCCCCCACCAACCGGGACAAGAGACCCAGTACTTC. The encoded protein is CASSPHQPGQETQYF.

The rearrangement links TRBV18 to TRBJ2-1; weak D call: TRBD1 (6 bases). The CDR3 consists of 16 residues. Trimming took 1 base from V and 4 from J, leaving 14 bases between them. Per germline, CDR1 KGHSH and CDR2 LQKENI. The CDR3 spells CASSPRQGTFYNEQFF. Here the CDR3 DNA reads TGTGCCAGCTCACCACGGCAGGGGACCTTTTACAATGAGCAGTTCTTC.

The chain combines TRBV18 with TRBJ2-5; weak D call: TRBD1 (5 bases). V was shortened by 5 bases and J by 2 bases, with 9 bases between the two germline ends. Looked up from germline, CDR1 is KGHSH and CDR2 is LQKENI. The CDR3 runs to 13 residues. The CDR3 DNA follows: TGTGCCAGCTCATCAGGGCGTCAAGAGACCCAGTACTTC. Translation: CASSSGRQETQYF.

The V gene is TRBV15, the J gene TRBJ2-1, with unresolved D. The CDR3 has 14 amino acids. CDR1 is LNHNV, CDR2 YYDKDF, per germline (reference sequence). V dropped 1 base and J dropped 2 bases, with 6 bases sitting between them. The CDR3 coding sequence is TGTGCCACCAGCAGAGTGGCAACCTACAATGAGCAGTTCTTC. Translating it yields CATSRVATYNEQFF.

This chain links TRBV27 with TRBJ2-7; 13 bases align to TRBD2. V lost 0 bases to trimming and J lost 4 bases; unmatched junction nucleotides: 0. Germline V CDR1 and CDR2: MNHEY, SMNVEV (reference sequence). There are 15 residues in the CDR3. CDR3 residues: CASSLSTSGRYEQYF. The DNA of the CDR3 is TGTGCCAGCAGTTTATCGACTAGCGGGAGGTACGAGCAGTACTTC.

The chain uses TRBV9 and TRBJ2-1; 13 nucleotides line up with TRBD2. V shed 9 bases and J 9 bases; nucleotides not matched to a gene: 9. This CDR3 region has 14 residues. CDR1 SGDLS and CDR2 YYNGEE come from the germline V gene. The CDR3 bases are TGTGCCACCTCCGGGACTAGCGGGAAAGGTGAGCAGTTCTTC. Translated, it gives CATSGTSGKGEQFF.

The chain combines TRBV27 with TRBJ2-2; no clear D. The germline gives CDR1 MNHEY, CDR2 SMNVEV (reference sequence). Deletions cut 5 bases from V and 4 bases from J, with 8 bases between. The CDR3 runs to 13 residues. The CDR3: CASSPRGTGELFF. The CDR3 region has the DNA TGTGCCAGCAGTCCACGAGGCACCGGGGAGCTGTTTTTT.

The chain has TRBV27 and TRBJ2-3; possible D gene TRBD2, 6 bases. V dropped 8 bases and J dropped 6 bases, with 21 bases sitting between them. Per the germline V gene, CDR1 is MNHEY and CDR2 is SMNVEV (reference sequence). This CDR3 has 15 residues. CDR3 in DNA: TGTGCCAGCGGACCAATCGCGGGGAATCGTGATACGCAGTATTTT. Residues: CASGPIAGNRDTQYF.

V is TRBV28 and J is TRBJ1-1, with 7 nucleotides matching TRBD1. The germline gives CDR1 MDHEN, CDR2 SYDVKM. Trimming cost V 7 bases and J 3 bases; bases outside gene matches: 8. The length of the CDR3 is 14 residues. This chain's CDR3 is CASITIGGHTEAFF. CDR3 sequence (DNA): TGTGCCAGCATCACTATAGGGGGCCACACTGAAGCTTTCTTT.

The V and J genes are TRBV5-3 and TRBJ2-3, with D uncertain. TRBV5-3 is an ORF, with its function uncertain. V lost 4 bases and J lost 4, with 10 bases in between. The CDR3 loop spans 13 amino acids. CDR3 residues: CARSVPPADTQYF. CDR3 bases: TGTGCCAGAAGCGTTCCCCCGGCAGATACGCAGTATTTT.

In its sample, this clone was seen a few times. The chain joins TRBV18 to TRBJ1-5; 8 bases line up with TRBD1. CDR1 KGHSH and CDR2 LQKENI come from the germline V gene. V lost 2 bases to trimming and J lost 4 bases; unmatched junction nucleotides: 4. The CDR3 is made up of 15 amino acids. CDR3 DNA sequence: TGTGCCAGCTCACCATCAGGGGGCCTGAATCAGCCCCAGCATTTT. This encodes CASSPSGGLNQPQHF. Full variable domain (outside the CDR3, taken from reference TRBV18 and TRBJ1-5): NAGVMQNPRHLVRRRGQEARLRCSPMKGHSHVYWYRQLPEEGLKFMVYLQKENIIDESGMPKERFSAEFPKEGPSILRIQQVVRGDSAAYFCASSPSGGLNQPQHFGDGTRLSIL.

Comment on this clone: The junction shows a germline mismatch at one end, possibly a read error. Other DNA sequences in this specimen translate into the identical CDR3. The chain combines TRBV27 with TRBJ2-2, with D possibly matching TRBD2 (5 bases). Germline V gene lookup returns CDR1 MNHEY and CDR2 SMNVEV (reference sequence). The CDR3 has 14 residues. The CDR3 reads CASSLGRNTGELFF. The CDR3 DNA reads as TGTGCCAGCAGTTTAGGGCGAAACACCGGGGAGCTATTTTTT.

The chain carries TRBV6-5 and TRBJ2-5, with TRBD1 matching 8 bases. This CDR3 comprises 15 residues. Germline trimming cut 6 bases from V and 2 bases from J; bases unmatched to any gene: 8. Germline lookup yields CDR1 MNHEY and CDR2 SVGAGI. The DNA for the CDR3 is TGTGCCAGCAGCTCAACCGGGACAGGACAAGAGACCCAGTACTTC. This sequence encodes CASSSTGTGQETQYF.

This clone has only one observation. CDR3 amino acids: CASSPRTALRGELFF. The CDR3, as DNA: TGCGCCAGCAGCCCGAGGACTGCTTTAAGGGGGGAGCTGTTTTTT. The rearrangement uses TRBV5-1 and TRBJ2-2, with D maybe TRBD2 (5 bases). The CDR3 runs 15 residues. Germline V gene lookup returns CDR1 SGHRS and CDR2 YFSETQ. Trimming pared 4 bases from V and 8 bases from J, leaving 18 bases between.